This T cell receptor beta chain was found in a study of STAT5B mutations in CD4+ large granular lymphocyte leukemia. In regard to this clone: The antigen is unknown.

Trimming took 2 bases from V and 0 from J, leaving 7 bases between them. The CDR3 is 14 amino acids. The germline CDR1 and CDR2 sequences are SNHLY and FYNNEI. General study results and limits: CD4-sorted patient repertoires seemed more clonal than healthy CD4+ repertoires.

Using immunoSEQ multiplex PCR, the repertoire was profiled, and TCRdb retains in-frame clones only, with some absent. The sample gives 45,000 to 55,000 clones, 60% to 75% of which show up once; 1.5% is in the top ten. The gene calls are TRBV2 and TRBJ1-1; D unclear. This clonotype originated in a human donor in good health. Sequencing used CD4+ T cells from blood buffy coats. The CDR3 sequence is CASSELAMNTEAFF. CDR3 DNA: TGTGCCAGCAGTGAACTGGCGATGAACACTGAAGCTTTCTTT. Complete variable domain (other parts from reference TRBV2 and TRBJ1-1): EPEVTQTPSHQVTQMGQEVILRCVPISNHLYFYWYRQILGQKVEFLVSFYNNEISEKSEIFDDQFSVERPDGSNFTLKIRSTKLEDSAMYFCASSELAMNTEAFFGQGTRLTVV.